Listed below are T cell receptor beta chains from one sample, sequenced in a study of T-cell reconstitution after alpha-beta-depleted transplantation in children. TCRdb used MiXCR to reprocess the PCR reads, holding one entry per CDR3 protein. The profile shows about 240,000 distinct CDR3 sequences, roughly 24% of them singletons. The source material was PBMCs, sampled before TCRalphabeta/CD19-depleted stem cell transplant. These receptors came from a girl aged 2 to 10 with Fanconi anemia, due to receive a stem cell transplant. Both conserved end residues are trimmed from each CDR3.

j_call v_call cdr3_aa
TRBJ2-1 TRBV7-3 ASSLALAPYNEQF
TRBJ2-7 TRBV20-1 SATRLAGGFYEQY
TRBJ2-1 TRBV7-3 ASSLGSGLAVEQF
TRBJ2-1 TRBV28 ASSFGLAGGWSYNEQF
TRBJ2-5 TRBV12-3/TRBV12-4 ASSIRGYQETQY
TRBJ2-7 TRBV11-2 ASSLVGAGSYEQY
TRBJ2-1 TRBV20-1 SARAPGQGRYNEQF
TRBJ1-1 TRBV12-3/TRBV12-4 ASSFLRQGTEAF
TRBJ1-5 TRBV12-3/TRBV12-4 ASSLDSRYSNQPQH
TRBJ2-3 TRBV28 ASSPPGLAGGRTDTQY
TRBJ2-2 TRBV12-3/TRBV12-4 ASSLVNRVNTGELF
TRBJ2-2 TRBV20-1 SASRGRTPLNTGELF
TRBJ2-1 TRBV20-1 SAANNEQF
TRBJ2-1 TRBV29-1 SVASNNEQF
TRBJ2-3 TRBV12-3/TRBV12-4 ASSPTSGGSDTQY
TRBJ2-7 TRBV20-1 SARDIPSSYEQY
TRBJ2-3 TRBV7-2 ASSLSGGPADTQY
TRBJ1-5 TRBV12-3/TRBV12-4 ASSLDSGQVVGNQPQH
TRBJ2-2 TRBV11-2 ASSLFQAGTGELF
TRBJ2-1 TRBV7-3 ASSHRRGRDNEQF
TRBJ1-2 TRBV29-1 SVGGPIYGYT
TRBJ2-7 TRBV30 AWMQGGEQY
TRBJ2-1 TRBV12-3/TRBV12-4 ASRVTSGSYNEQF
TRBJ2-1 TRBV7-6 ASSSPNGLVLNEQF
TRBJ2-1 TRBV12-3/TRBV12-4 ASSLWGSNEQF
TRBJ2-5 TRBV4-1 ASSPLEFEGVQETQY
TRBJ2-7 TRBV10-3 AISEDSFGEQY
TRBJ2-7 TRBV15 ATSRVSEGPGEQY
TRBJ2-1 TRBV6-5 ASSHTYSSWGQYNEQF
TRBJ2-2 TRBV12-3/TRBV12-4 ASSSSSTNTGELF
TRBJ2-7 TRBV20-1 SAYLGLPYEQY
TRBJ2-3 TRBV6-5 ASSYFGGPRSTDTQY
TRBJ2-6 TRBV6-1 ASRISDSRPGANVLT
TRBJ2-3 TRBV12-3/TRBV12-4 ARSSIRGTTTSTDTQY
TRBJ2-2 TRBV20-1 SAFKRGHYTGELF
TRBJ1-1 TRBV28 ASSFPPQGQTEAF
TRBJ2-5 TRBV7-2 ASSLDTQETQY